Listed below are T cell receptor beta chains from one sample, sequenced in a study of Ad26.COV2.S vaccination and SARS-CoV-2 variants. TCRdb's table, derived via immunoSEQ multiplex PCR, lists solely in-frame clones and lacks some. The sample holds 350,000 to 550,000 clones, about 91% seen once. The source material was peripheral blood, sampled in a trial of Ad26.COV2.S vaccine versus placebo. These receptors came from a person between 18 and 59 years old who received the Ad26.COV2.S COVID-19 vaccine or a placebo. Each CDR3 is given with its conserved first and last residue. The D gene is left open where the match is weak. Expanded clones are given a class, and other clones once, few, many or no size at all.

abundance: NA
j_gene: TRBJ2-7
v_gene: TRBV4-2
d_gene: TRBD2
CDR3aa: CASSQDWGGVDSEQYF
CDR3nt: TGTGCCAGCAGCCAAGATTGGGGGGGAGTGGACTCCGAGCAGTACTTC

abundance: NA
j_gene: TRBJ1-1
v_gene: TRBV19
d_gene: NA
CDR3aa: CASRWDQGSTEAFF
CDR3nt: TGTGCCAGTAGATGGGACCAGGGGAGCACTGAAGCTTTCTTT

abundance: NA
j_gene: TRBJ1-4
v_gene: TRBV6-6
d_gene: NA
CDR3aa: CASSPVGEKLFF
CDR3nt: TGTGCCAGCAGCCCAGTAGGTGAAAAACTGTTTTTT

abundance: NA
j_gene: TRBJ1-5
v_gene: TRBV7-9
d_gene: NA
CDR3aa: CASSLGLQGDRPQHF
CDR3nt: TGTGCCAGCAGCTTAGGACTACAGGGCGACCGGCCCCAGCATTTT

abundance: NA
j_gene: TRBJ2-3
v_gene: TRBV15
d_gene: NA
CDR3aa: CATSRDPRRTDTQYF
CDR3nt: TGTGCCACCAGCAGAGATCCCCGGCGCACAGATACGCAGTATTTT

abundance: NA
j_gene: TRBJ1-1
v_gene: TRBV7-3
d_gene: NA
CDR3aa: CASRKGPVPNTEAFF
CDR3nt: TGTGCCAGCAGAAAAGGACCCGTGCCGAACACTGAAGCTTTCTTT

abundance: NA
j_gene: TRBJ2-1
v_gene: TRBV5-1
d_gene: NA
CDR3aa: CASSFTSSSYNEQFF
CDR3nt: TGCGCCAGCAGCTTCACCAGCAGCTCCTACAATGAGCAGTTCTTC

abundance: NA
j_gene: TRBJ1-5
v_gene: TRBV3-1/TRBV3-2
d_gene: NA
CDR3aa: CASSPAGGKNQPQHF
CDR3nt: TGTGCCAGCAGCCCCGCGGGGGGGAAGAATCAGCCCCAGCATTTT

abundance: NA
j_gene: TRBJ1-2
v_gene: TRBV28
d_gene: TRBD1
CDR3aa: CASHRGYGYTF
CDR3nt: TGTGCCAGCCACAGGGGCTATGGCTACACCTTC

abundance: NA
j_gene: TRBJ1-5
v_gene: TRBV10-3
d_gene: NA
CDR3aa: CAISDWSNQPQHF
CDR3nt: TGTGCCATCAGTGATTGGAGCAATCAGCCCCAGCATTTT

abundance: NA
j_gene: TRBJ2-7
v_gene: TRBV7-8
d_gene: TRBD1
CDR3aa: CASSLVTGESYEQYF
CDR3nt: TGTGCCAGCAGCTTAGTTACAGGGGAATCCTACGAGCAGTACTTC

abundance: NA
j_gene: TRBJ1-3
v_gene: TRBV4-3
d_gene: NA
CDR3aa: CASSQLGESSGNTIYF
CDR3nt: TGCGCCAGCAGCCAACTCGGGGAGAGCTCTGGAAACACCATATATTTT

abundance: NA
j_gene: TRBJ2-2
v_gene: TRBV19
d_gene: TRBD1
CDR3aa: CASSTRGQGGDTGELFF
CDR3nt: TGTGCCAGTAGTACAAGGGGACAGGGCGGGGACACCGGGGAGCTGTTTTTT

abundance: NA
j_gene: TRBJ1-5
v_gene: TRBV7-8
d_gene: NA
CDR3aa: CASSLNRVVRDQPQHF
CDR3nt: TGTGCCAGCAGCTTAAATCGGGTAGTTCGGGATCAGCCCCAGCATTTT

abundance: NA
j_gene: TRBJ2-1
v_gene: TRBV6-5
d_gene: TRBD2
CDR3aa: CASSRTSGSSNEQFF
CDR3nt: TGTGCCAGCAGTCGGACTAGCGGGAGCTCAAATGAGCAGTTCTTC

abundance: NA
j_gene: TRBJ2-1
v_gene: TRBV9
d_gene: TRBD2
CDR3aa: CASSVGTSGVDEQFF
CDR3nt: TGTGCCAGCAGCGTCGGGACTAGCGGGGTAGATGAGCAGTTCTTC

abundance: NA
j_gene: TRBJ1-4
v_gene: TRBV18
d_gene: NA
CDR3aa: CASSPQVAGALNEKLFF
CDR3nt: TGTGCCAGCTCACCGCAGGTGGCGGGGGCCCTAAATGAAAAACTGTTTTTT

abundance: NA
j_gene: TRBJ2-5
v_gene: TRBV4-2
d_gene: NA
CDR3aa: CASSQKETQYF
CDR3nt: TGTGCCAGCAGCCAGAAGGAGACCCAGTACTTC

abundance: NA
j_gene: TRBJ1-2
v_gene: TRBV12-3/TRBV12-4
d_gene: NA
CDR3aa: CASSNTFGSGYTF
CDR3nt: TGTGCCAGCAGTAATACATTTGGGAGTGGCTACACCTTC

abundance: NA
j_gene: TRBJ1-2
v_gene: TRBV2
d_gene: NA
CDR3aa: CASRTRQSLYGYTF
CDR3nt: TGTGCCAGCAGGACCCGACAGAGTCTCTATGGCTACACCTTC

abundance: NA
j_gene: TRBJ2-2
v_gene: TRBV7-9
d_gene: NA
CDR3aa: CASSLRLDGELFF
CDR3nt: TGTGCCAGCAGCTTACGACTAGACGGGGAGCTGTTTTTT

abundance: NA
j_gene: TRBJ1-4
v_gene: TRBV5-1
d_gene: NA
CDR3aa: CASSGGRIRGEKLFF
CDR3nt: TGCGCCAGCAGCGGAGGCCGAATCCGGGGGGAAAAACTGTTTTTT

abundance: NA
j_gene: TRBJ2-1
v_gene: TRBV4-3
d_gene: NA
CDR3aa: CASSHEFDSSSYNEQFF
CDR3nt: TGCGCCAGCAGCCACGAGTTTGACAGCTCCTCCTACAATGAGCAGTTCTTC

abundance: NA
j_gene: TRBJ1-1
v_gene: TRBV14
d_gene: NA
CDR3aa: CASSQQGDAFF
CDR3nt: TGTGCCAGCAGCCAGCAGGGAGACGCTTTCTTT

abundance: NA
j_gene: TRBJ1-3
v_gene: TRBV9
d_gene: NA
CDR3aa: CASSRRLTSSGNTIYF
CDR3nt: TGTGCCAGCAGCCGCCGCCTGACCTCCTCTGGAAACACCATATATTTT

abundance: NA
j_gene: TRBJ2-1
v_gene: TRBV11-1
d_gene: TRBD2
CDR3aa: CASSLQRTSNEQFF
CDR3nt: TGTGCCAGCAGCTTACAAAGGACTAGCAATGAGCAGTTCTTC

abundance: NA
j_gene: TRBJ2-2
v_gene: TRBV7-9
d_gene: NA
CDR3aa: CASSPTGASRGELFF
CDR3nt: TGTGCCAGCAGCCCAACGGGGGCCTCAAGGGGGGAGCTGTTTTTT

abundance: many
j_gene: TRBJ2-7
v_gene: TRBV27
d_gene: NA
CDR3aa: CASSLVVGSYEQYF
CDR3nt: TGTGCCAGCAGTTTAGTTGTCGGCTCCTACGAGCAGTACTTC

abundance: NA
j_gene: TRBJ1-5
v_gene: TRBV24-1
d_gene: TRBD1
CDR3aa: CATSDAGQGRNQPQHF
CDR3nt: TGTGCCACCAGTGATGCCGGACAGGGCCGCAATCAGCCCCAGCATTTT

abundance: NA
j_gene: TRBJ2-4
v_gene: TRBV7-8
d_gene: TRBD2
CDR3aa: CASSYSGTTRWGIQYF
CDR3nt: TGTGCCAGCAGCTACTCCGGGACTACTCGTTGGGGCATTCAGTACTTC

abundance: NA
j_gene: TRBJ1-5
v_gene: TRBV10-3
d_gene: TRBD1
CDR3aa: CATALAAGTGSNQPQHF
CDR3nt: TGTGCCACCGCCCTGGCCGCCGGGACAGGGAGCAATCAGCCCCAGCATTTT

abundance: NA
j_gene: TRBJ2-1
v_gene: TRBV19
d_gene: TRBD2
CDR3aa: CASSTVAGGRDEQFF
CDR3nt: TGTGCCAGTAGTACGGTAGCGGGGGGGCGGGATGAGCAGTTCTTC

abundance: few
j_gene: TRBJ1-5
v_gene: TRBV11-2
d_gene: NA
CDR3aa: CASSSSGLPNQPQHF
CDR3nt: TGTGCCAGCAGCTCTAGTGGGCTCCCCAATCAGCCCCAGCATTTT